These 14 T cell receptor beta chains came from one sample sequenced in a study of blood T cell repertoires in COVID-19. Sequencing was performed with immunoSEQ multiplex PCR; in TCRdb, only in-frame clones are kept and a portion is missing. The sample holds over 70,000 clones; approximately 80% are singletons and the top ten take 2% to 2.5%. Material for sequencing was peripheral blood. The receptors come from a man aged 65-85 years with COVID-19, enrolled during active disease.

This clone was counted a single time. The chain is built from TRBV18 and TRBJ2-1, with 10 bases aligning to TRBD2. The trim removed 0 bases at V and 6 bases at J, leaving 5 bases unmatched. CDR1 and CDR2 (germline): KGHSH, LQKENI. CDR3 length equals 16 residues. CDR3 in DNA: TGTGCCAGCTCACCACCCCACCTAGCGGGAGCCAATGAGCAGTTCTTC. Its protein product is CASSPPHLAGANEQFF.

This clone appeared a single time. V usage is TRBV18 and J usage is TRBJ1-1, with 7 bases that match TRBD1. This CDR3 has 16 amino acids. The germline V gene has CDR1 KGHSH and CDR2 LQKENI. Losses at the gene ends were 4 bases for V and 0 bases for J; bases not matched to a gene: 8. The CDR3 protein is CASSLQTGLMNTEAFF. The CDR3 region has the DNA TGTGCCAGCTCACTTCAGACAGGGCTCATGAACACTGAAGCTTTCTTT.

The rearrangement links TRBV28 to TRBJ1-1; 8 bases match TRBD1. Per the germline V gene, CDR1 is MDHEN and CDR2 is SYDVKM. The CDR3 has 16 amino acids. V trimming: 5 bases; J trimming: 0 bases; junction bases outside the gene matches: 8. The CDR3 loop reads CASSDRTGTMNTEAFF. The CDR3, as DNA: TGTGCCAGCAGTGATCGGACAGGGACAATGAACACTGAAGCTTTCTTT.

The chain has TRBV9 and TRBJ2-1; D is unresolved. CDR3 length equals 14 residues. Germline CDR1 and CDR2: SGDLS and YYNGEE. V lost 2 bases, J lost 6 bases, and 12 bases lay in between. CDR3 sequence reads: CASSVMTGPNEQFF. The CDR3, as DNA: TGTGCCAGCAGCGTGATGACTGGTCCCAATGAGCAGTTCTTC.

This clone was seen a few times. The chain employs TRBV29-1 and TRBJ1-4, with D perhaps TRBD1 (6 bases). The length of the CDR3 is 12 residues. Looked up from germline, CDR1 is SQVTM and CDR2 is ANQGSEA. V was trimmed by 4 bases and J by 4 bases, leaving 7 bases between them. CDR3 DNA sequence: TGCAGCGTTGTACAGGGTAATGAAAAACTGTTTTTT. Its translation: CSVVQGNEKLFF.

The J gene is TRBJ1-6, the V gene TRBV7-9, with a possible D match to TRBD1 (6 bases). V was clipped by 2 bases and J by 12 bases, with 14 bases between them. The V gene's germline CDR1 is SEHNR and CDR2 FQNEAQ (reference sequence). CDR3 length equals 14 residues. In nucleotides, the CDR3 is TGTGCCAGCAGCTTATTGGACAGCCAAGTACCCCTCCACTTT. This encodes CASSLLDSQVPLHF.

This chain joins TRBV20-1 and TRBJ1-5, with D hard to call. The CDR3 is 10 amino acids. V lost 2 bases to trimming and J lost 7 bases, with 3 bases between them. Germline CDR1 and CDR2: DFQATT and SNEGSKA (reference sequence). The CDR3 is CSARLQPQHF. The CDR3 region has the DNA TGCAGTGCTAGACTCCAGCCCCAGCATTTT.

The CDR3 sequence: CASLGPGSPPGELFF. For the CDR3, the DNA is TGTGCCAGTCTTGGCCCCGGGAGTCCCCCCGGGGAGCTGTTTTTT. The V gene is TRBV28, the J gene TRBJ2-2, with TRBD2 as a possible D gene (6 bases). The length of the CDR3 is 15 residues. Trimming left V 9 bases short and J 6 bases short, with 20 bases between. The germline CDR1 and CDR2 sequences are MDHEN and SYDVKM.

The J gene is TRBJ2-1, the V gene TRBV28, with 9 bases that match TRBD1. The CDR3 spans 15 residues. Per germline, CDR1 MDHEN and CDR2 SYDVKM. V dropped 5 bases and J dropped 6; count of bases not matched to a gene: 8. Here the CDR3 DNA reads TGTGCCAGCAGTGGGACGGGACAGGGAGGCAATGAGCAGTTCTTC. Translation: CASSGTGQGGNEQFF.

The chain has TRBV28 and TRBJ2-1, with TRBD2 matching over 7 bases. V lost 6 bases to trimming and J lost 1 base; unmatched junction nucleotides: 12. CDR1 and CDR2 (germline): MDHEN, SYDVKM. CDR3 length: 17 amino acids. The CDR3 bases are TGTGCCAGCAGCCAGAACCTTGAGCGGGGATCCTACAATGAGCAGTTCTTC. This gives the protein CASSQNLERGSYNEQFF.

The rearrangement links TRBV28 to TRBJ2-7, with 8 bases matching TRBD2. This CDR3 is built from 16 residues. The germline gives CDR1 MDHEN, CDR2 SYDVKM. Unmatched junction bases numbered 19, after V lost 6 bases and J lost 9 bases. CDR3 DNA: TGTGCCAGCAGACCGGCGGGGCACTCACTCGCGGGGGGGCAGTACTTC. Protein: CASRPAGHSLAGGQYF. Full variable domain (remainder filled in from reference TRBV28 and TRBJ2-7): DVKVTQSSRYLVKRTGEKVFLECVQDMDHENMFWYRQDPGLGLRLIYFSYDVKMKEKGDIPEGYSVSREKKERFSLILESASTNQTSMYLCASRPAGHSLAGGQYFGPGTRLTVT.

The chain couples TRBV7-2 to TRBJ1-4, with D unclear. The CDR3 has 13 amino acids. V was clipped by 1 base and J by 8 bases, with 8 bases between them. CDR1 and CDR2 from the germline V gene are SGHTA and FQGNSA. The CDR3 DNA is TGTGCCAGCAGCTTAGAGGCGGGCGAAAAACTGTTTTTT. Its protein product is CASSLEAGEKLFF.

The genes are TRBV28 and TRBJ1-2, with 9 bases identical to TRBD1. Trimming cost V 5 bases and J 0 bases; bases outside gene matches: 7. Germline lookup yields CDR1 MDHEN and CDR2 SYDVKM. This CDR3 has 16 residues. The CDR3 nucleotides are TGTGCCAGCAGTGGGACAGGGAGCCGATCTAACTATGGCTACACCTTC. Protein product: CASSGTGSRSNYGYTF.

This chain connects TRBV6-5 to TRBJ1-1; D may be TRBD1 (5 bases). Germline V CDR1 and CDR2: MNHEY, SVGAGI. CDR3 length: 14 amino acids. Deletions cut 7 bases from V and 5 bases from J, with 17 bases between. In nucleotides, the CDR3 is TGTGCCAGCATCCTAAAGGTCGGGGGAACTGAAGCTTTCTTT. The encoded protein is CASILKVGGTEAFF.